One TCR beta chain is described in this entry. The CDR3 loop spans 16 amino acids. Germline V gene sequence: CDR1 SGHRS, CDR2 YFSETQ. V lost 0 bases to trimming and J lost 1 base, with 12 bases between them. Without sorting, samples used some 100 million PBMCs for genomic DNA. Generated by immunoSEQ multiplex PCR, the TCRdb table keeps only in-frame clones and is missing some. The top ten hold 13% of the sample, which has 400,000 to 600,000 clones, more than 75% seen once. The data are from a study of shared clonotypes between healthy human individuals. The sequenced sample consisted of PBMCs. This clonotype was sampled from a woman aged 35 to 49 in good health. Some clones in this sample may be carry-over from other donors' samples. The chain carries TRBV5-1 and TRBJ2-3, with a tentative D call TRBD2 (6 bases). CDR3: CASSLAGRVGTDTQYF. DNA for the CDR3: TGCGCCAGCAGCTTGGCCGGGAGAGTTGGCACAGATACGCAGTATTTT.